The 13 T cell receptor beta chains given below trace back to one sample, sequenced in a study of T cell repertoires and leukemia-associated antigens. These receptors are not linked to any known antigen. MiXCR was run by TCRdb on the 5' RACE reads, yielding one entry per CDR3 protein. The table includes 9,000 to 15,000 distinct CDR3 sequences, 35% to 50% detected once. The sequenced sample was CD3+ T cells sorted from blood and cultured. These receptors were taken from a female donor in good health.

This clonotype has a single count. The rearrangement joins TRBV29-1 to TRBJ2-6; TRBD2 agrees at 7 bases. This CDR3 has 17 residues. The V gene end was trimmed by 3 bases and the J gene end by 2 bases; junction bases not matched to a gene: 10. Germline CDR1 and CDR2: SQVTM and ANQGSEA. The CDR3 reads CSVDMGPGGTGANVLTF. CDR3 in DNA: TGCAGCGTTGATATGGGCCCCGGGGGGACTGGGGCCAACGTCCTGACTTTC.

This clonotype rates as medium-sized. The chain combines TRBV15 with TRBJ1-1; 7 nucleotides match TRBD1. V was pared by 8 bases and J by 0 bases, with 6 bases of the junction left unmatched. CDR3 length equals 14 residues. Per the germline V gene, CDR1 is LNHNV and CDR2 is YYDKDF (reference sequence). This CDR3 is CATDPTGLNTEAFF. CDR3 nucleotide sequence: TGTGCCACCGACCCGACAGGGCTGAACACTGAAGCTTTCTTT.

The chain couples TRBV7-9 to TRBJ2-7; weak D call: TRBD2 (5 bases). The CDR3 spans 13 residues. CDR1 and CDR2 from the germline V gene are SEHNR and FQNEAQ (reference sequence). Trimming left V 2 bases short and J 5 bases short, with 10 bases between. This CDR3 reads CASSLILGDEQYF. In nucleotides, the CDR3 is TGTGCCAGCAGCTTAATTTTGGGAGACGAGCAGTACTTC.

Of note for this clonotype: It may be a read error: a sequence one base away is much more abundant. Given the absence of the conserved phenylalanine or tryptophan at the CDR3 end, a read error is likely. Written as DNA, the CDR3 is TGCAGTGCTAGAGGGCGTTCCTTCTCTGGAAACACCATATATCTT. Translation: CSARGRSFSGNTIYL. The J gene is TRBJ1-3, the V gene TRBV20-1; no definite D call. Germline V gene sequence: CDR1 DFQATT, CDR2 SNEGSKA (reference sequence). V was trimmed by 1 base and J by 0 bases, leaving 10 bases between them. The CDR3 consists of 15 residues.

This clonotype was observed once. One end of the junction varies from germline; a read error may be responsible. J is TRBJ2-3 and V is TRBV9; 16 bases align to TRBD2. From germline, CDR1 is SGDLS and CDR2 YYNGEE. The CDR3 runs 16 residues. The CDR3 nucleotides are TGTGCCAGTAGCGACGGGACTAGCGGGAGGGCAGATACGCAGTATTTT. It specifies CASSDGTSGRADTQYF.

In DNA form, the CDR3 reads TGCGCCAGCAGCTTGGTAGACCAATACAGGGGAAATGGCTACGAGCAGTACTTC. This codes for CASSLVDQYRGNGYEQYF. The gene calls are TRBV5-1 and TRBJ2-7; 7 positions agree with TRBD1. Germline V gene data show CDR1 as SGHRS and CDR2 as YFSETQ. The CDR3 spans 18 residues. V lost 0 bases, J lost 3 bases, and 15 bases stayed unmatched.

The V gene is TRBV20-1, the J gene TRBJ2-4, with 15 nucleotides matching TRBD2. The germline V gene encodes CDR1 DFQATT and CDR2 SNEGSKA (reference sequence). The J segment lost 8 bases and the V segment lost 6 bases, leaving 8 bases of the junction unmatched. The CDR3 has 15 amino acids. The CDR3 is CSARPGLAGGDIQYF. CDR3 coding DNA: TGCAGTGCAAGGCCGGGACTAGCGGGAGGCGACATTCAGTACTTC.

This clonotype was seen only a few times. The chain couples TRBV12-3 or TRBV12-4 to TRBJ1-1, with 7 positions matching TRBD1. The CDR3 covers 11 residues. With V trimmed by 6 bases and J by 11 bases, 6 bases remained unmatched. The CDR3: CASSTGQWAFF. The CDR3 DNA is TGTGCCAGCAGCACGGGACAGTGGGCTTTCTTT.

The chain couples TRBV21-1 to TRBJ2-2; the DNA was not used to check the table's D call, TRBD1. TRBV21-1 represents a pseudogene. This CDR3 contains 16 residues. The CDR3 loop reads CASTGGQKTNTGELFF. As DNA, the CDR3 is TGTGCCAGCACCGGGGGACAGAAAACGAACACCGGGGAGCTGTTTTTT.

Note on this clonotype: One end of the junction does not line up with germline, which may come from a read error. The chain uses TRBV7-9 and TRBJ2-1; the D is unclear. The V gene's germline CDR1 is SEHNR and CDR2 FQNEAQ (reference sequence). CDR3 length: 14 residues. The CDR3 DNA reads as TGTGCCAGCAGCCCATCAGGCCAGTACAATGGGCAGTTCTTC. This gives the protein CASSPSGQYNGQFF.

DNA for the CDR3: TGTGCCGACAGCTCTCGGACTAGCGGGGGAAAAAATGAGCAGTTCTTC. Translated: CADSSRTSGGKNEQFF. V and J are TRBV7-2 and TRBJ2-1; 13 bases match TRBD2. The trim removed 11 bases at V and 7 bases at J, leaving 14 bases unmatched. Germline loops: CDR1 SGHTA, CDR2 FQGNSA. The CDR3 has 16 amino acids.

This chain uses TRBV27 with TRBJ2-7; 7 bases align to TRBD1. This CDR3 has 14 residues. Germline lookup yields CDR1 MNHEY and CDR2 SMNVEV (reference sequence). V dropped 3 bases and J dropped 3; count of bases not matched to a gene: 5. Here the CDR3 DNA reads TGTGCCAGCAGTTTCGGGACAGCCTTCTACGAGCAGTACTTC. Translating gives CASSFGTAFYEQYF.

As regards this clonotype: The DNA is left out, because the CDR3 cannot be placed on it with certainty; the CDR3 is given as TCRdb lists it. The CDR3 sequence: CASSLAVNYGCTF. The chain uses TRBV5-6 and TRBJ1-2. Germline V CDR1 and CDR2: SGHDT, YYEEEE. The CDR3 totals 13 residues, both ends included.